These 23 T cell receptor beta chains were sequenced from one sample in a study of radiotherapy plus CTLA-4 blockade in lung cancer (dated 2018 in TCRdb). The protocol used for the library was the immunoSEQ multiplex PCR assay. Entries here come from immuneACCESS through TCRdb and include only in-frame sequences with V and J called. Some clones fail to appear in such tables; in the studies checked, an unresolved V gene covers under half of the shortfall, and the cause of the remainder is unknown. The sample table shows 58,000 or so clones, and under 80% are seen once. The ten largest make up roughly 17% of the sample. The sample here was peripheral blood, taken from a patient treated with radiotherapy plus ipilimumab. The origin of the receptors is a human donor with non-small cell lung cancer who had a complete response to radiotherapy plus ipilimumab.

The rearrangement joins TRBV7-9 to TRBJ1-6, with 9 bases aligning to TRBD1. This CDR3 is 15 amino acids long. Germline CDR1 reads SEHNR; CDR2 reads FQNEAQ (reference sequence). With V trimmed by 5 bases and J by 6 bases, 5 bases remained unmatched. The CDR3 DNA follows: TGTGCCAGCAGCACGATGACAGGGGGTAATTCACCCCTCCACTTT. Encoded protein: CASSTMTGGNSPLHF. Together with reference TRBV7-9 and TRBJ1-6, the CDR3 gives the full variable domain: DTGVSQNPRHKITKRGQNVTFRCDPISEHNRLYWYRQTLGQGPEFLTYFQNEAQLEKSRLLSDRFSAERPKGSFSTLEIQRTEQGDSAMYLCASSTMTGGNSPLHFGNGTRLTVT.

The chain couples TRBV29-1 to TRBJ2-1; D remains ambiguous. The germline gives CDR1 SQVTM, CDR2 ANQGSEA. V was pared by 4 bases and J by 7 bases, with 8 bases between. This CDR3 has 11 residues. The CDR3 is CSVGLVNEQFF. DNA of the CDR3: TGCAGCGTTGGGCTAGTGAATGAGCAGTTCTTC.

The chain joins TRBV29-1 to TRBJ2-1; 8 positions match TRBD1. Germline values: CDR1 SQVTM, CDR2 ANQGSEA. The CDR3 has 17 amino acids. J lost 6 bases, V lost 4 bases, and 17 bases had no gene match. The CDR3 sequence is CSVGNRTGWKAFNEQFF. The CDR3 DNA reads TGCAGCGTTGGGAATCGGACAGGGTGGAAGGCTTTCAATGAGCAGTTCTTC.

The V gene is TRBV20-1, the J gene TRBJ2-1, with D possibly being TRBD2 (5 bases). The CDR3 is 11 residues long. Germline-derived CDR1 and CDR2 are DFQATT and SNEGSKA (reference sequence). Trimming cost V 5 bases and J 9 bases, with 11 bases left between them. CDR3 residues: CSAPLEVEQFF. CDR3 DNA: TGCAGTGCTCCACTAGAGGTTGAGCAGTTCTTC.

The table lists this clone with a few counts. V and J are TRBV7-9 and TRBJ2-2, with 15 bases fitting TRBD2. This CDR3 is built from 17 residues. In germline, CDR1 is SEHNR, CDR2 FQNEAQ (reference sequence). The ends lost 5 bases at V and 4 bases at J; junction bases unmatched: 5. The CDR3 DNA sequence: TGTGCCAGCAGCCGGACTAGCGGGAGGGGCGGCACCGGGGAGCTGTTTTTT. Translation gives CASSRTSGRGGTGELFF.

V and J are TRBV18 and TRBJ2-5, with D perhaps TRBD2 (6 bases). The CDR3 sequence is 13 residues long. Looked up from germline, CDR1 is KGHSH and CDR2 is LQKENI. Trimming stripped 8 bases from V and 0 bases from J, with 10 bases between. CDR3 nucleotide sequence: TGTGCCAGCGGCTGGGGGGACCAAGAGACCCAGTACTTC. It is translated as CASGWGDQETQYF.

The J gene is TRBJ1-3, the V gene TRBV14, with D possibly TRBD1 on 5 matching bases. Trimming took 4 bases from V and 3 from J, leaving 13 bases between them. This CDR3 region has 15 residues. From germline, CDR1 is SGHDN and CDR2 FVKESK. The CDR3 nucleotides are TGTGCCAGCAGCCCTTCAACGGGGGTTGGAAACACCATATATTTT. As protein: CASSPSTGVGNTIYF.

The DNA for the CDR3 is TGTGCCAGTCGTGCCCGGGACAGCCTCTCCTACGAGCAGTACTTC. It yields the protein CASRARDSLSYEQYF. V gene TRBV19 combines with J gene TRBJ2-7; 7 bases are shared with TRBD1. The CDR3 covers 15 residues. Unmatched junction bases numbered 10, after V lost 8 bases and J lost 0 bases. Germline CDR1 and CDR2: LNHDA and SQIVND (reference sequence). Complete variable domain (other parts from reference TRBV19 and TRBJ2-7): DGGITQSPKYLFRKEGQNVTLSCEQNLNHDAMYWYRQDPGQGLRLIYYSQIVNDFQKGDIAEGYSVSREKKESFPLTVTSAQKNPTAFYLCASRARDSLSYEQYFGPGTRLTVT.

This clone was picked up a small number of times. V gene TRBV21-1 combines with J gene TRBJ2-7; the table's D gene call, TRBD2, was not cross checked with the DNA. TRBV21-1 is given as a pseudogene. CDR3 length equals 10 residues. The CDR3 protein is CAGRGPEQYF. The DNA for the CDR3 is TGTGCCGGGAGAGGGCCCGAGCAGTACTTC.

The chain is built from TRBV2 and TRBJ2-7; D is perhaps TRBD1 (5 bases). Deletions cut 1 base from V and 4 bases from J, with 5 bases between. Germline loops: CDR1 SNHLY, CDR2 FYNNEI. This CDR3 has 12 residues. The DNA of the CDR3 is TGTGCCAGCAGTGAAGAGGGGTACGAGCAGTACTTC. Translated, it gives CASSEEGYEQYF. Filled out from reference TRBV2 and TRBJ2-7, the complete variable domain reads EPEVTQTPSHQVTQMGQEVILRCVPISNHLYFYWYRQILGQKVEFLVSFYNNEISEKSEIFDDQFSVERPDGSNFTLKIRSTKLEDSAMYFCASSEEGYEQYFGPGTRLTVT.

The chain uses TRBV4-3 and TRBJ2-2; 8 bases fit TRBD1. Per germline, CDR1 LGHNA and CDR2 YSLEER. This CDR3 is built from 16 residues. V was clipped by 0 bases and J by 4 bases; unmatched bases: 4. CDR3 region: CASSQEQGARTGELFF. CDR3 bases: TGCGCCAGCAGCCAAGAGCAGGGGGCGCGCACCGGGGAGCTGTTTTTT.

V is TRBV18 and J is TRBJ1-2; D may be TRBD1 (5 bases). Trimming removed 3 bases at V and 3 bases at J, with 20 bases between. Per germline, CDR1 KGHSH and CDR2 LQKENI. The CDR3 consists of 17 residues. The CDR3 here is CASSPPGAGRRDYGYTF. CDR3 DNA: TGTGCCAGCTCACCCCCTGGGGCAGGTCGTAGGGACTATGGCTACACCTTC.

The chain employs TRBV5-4 and TRBJ1-2; the D is unclear. With 2 bases removed from V and 7 bases from J, the gap between germline ends came to 18 bases. The CDR3 runs 15 residues. Germline values: CDR1 SGHNT, CDR2 YYREEE (reference sequence). For the CDR3, the DNA is TGTGCCAGCAGCTTTAAGGGAGGATTAGAGAGTGGCTACACCTTC. It yields the protein CASSFKGGLESGYTF.

The CDR3 reads CASSLEGAVGELFF. In DNA form, the CDR3 reads TGTGCCAGCAGCTTAGAGGGGGCTGTCGGGGAGCTGTTTTTT. This chain uses TRBV7-2 with TRBJ2-2; 7 bases are shared with TRBD1. The CDR3 runs to 14 residues. The germline V gene has CDR1 SGHTA and CDR2 FQGNSA. The ends lost 1 base at V and 7 bases at J; junction bases unmatched: 3.

The J gene is TRBJ2-2, the V gene TRBV4-1, with 12 nucleotides matching TRBD1. The trim removed 1 base at V and 2 bases at J, leaving 11 bases unmatched. Looked up from germline, CDR1 is MGHRA and CDR2 is YSYEKL. The CDR3 is made up of 20 amino acids. CDR3 region: CASSQGNRDRGLLNTGELFF. CDR3 bases: TGCGCCAGCAGCCAAGGAAACCGGGACAGGGGGCTCCTAAACACCGGGGAGCTGTTTTTT.

The V and J genes are TRBV11-3 and TRBJ2-3, with 8 positions matching TRBD2. This CDR3 has 16 amino acids. With V trimmed by 3 bases and J by 2 bases, 7 bases remained unmatched. Germline V gene sequence: CDR1 SGHNT, CDR2 YENEEA. The CDR3 region is CASSFLAGGLTDTQYF. The CDR3 region has the DNA TGTGCCAGCAGCTTTTTGGCGGGGGGCCTCACAGATACGCAGTATTTT. Using reference TRBV11-3 and TRBJ2-3 for the parts outside the CDR3, the full variable domain is EAGVVQSPRYKIIEKKQPVAFWCNPISGHNTLYWYLQNLGQGPELLIRYENEEAVDDSQLPKDRFSAERLKGVDSTLKIQPAELGDSAVYLCASSFLAGGLTDTQYFGPGTRLTVL.

This clone was seen a single time. The sample holds other DNA sequences that translate to the same CDR3. The V and J genes are TRBV9 and TRBJ1-1, with D uncertain. Germline lookup yields CDR1 SGDLS and CDR2 YYNGEE. Trimming pared 0 bases from V and 3 bases from J, leaving 9 bases between. The CDR3 sequence is 14 residues long. The CDR3 spells CASSVGGADTEAFF. CDR3 in DNA: TGTGCCAGCAGCGTAGGAGGCGCGGACACTGAAGCTTTCTTT.

This clone has a single count. The gene calls are TRBV5-1 and TRBJ2-3; 14 bases agree with TRBD2. Germline V CDR1 and CDR2: SGHRS, YFSETQ. The CDR3 length is 16 residues. The ends lost 8 bases at V and 0 bases at J; junction bases unmatched: 5. The CDR3 sequence: CASRTSGGPSTDTQYF. In nucleotides, the CDR3 is TGCGCCAGTCGGACTAGCGGGGGGCCCAGCACAGATACGCAGTATTTT.

The chain carries TRBV9 and TRBJ2-7; maybe TRBD2 (6 bases). V shed 0 bases and J shed 3 bases, with 16 bases lying between them. The germline gives CDR1 SGDLS, CDR2 YYNGEE. The CDR3 consists of 16 residues. The CDR3 nucleotides are TGTGCCAGCAGCGTAGCTACGGGGGTACAGCTCTACGAGCAGTACTTC. It codes for CASSVATGVQLYEQYF. Full variable domain (rest looked up from reference TRBV9 and TRBJ2-7): DSGVTQTPKHLITATGQRVTLRCSPRSGDLSVYWYQQSLDQGLQFLIQYYNGEERAKGNILERFSAQQFPDLHSELNLSSLELGDSALYFCASSVATGVQLYEQYFGPGTRLTVT.

A few counts support this clone. V and J are TRBV7-8 and TRBJ2-5, with D tentatively TRBD1 (5 bases). Trimming left V 0 bases short and J 5 bases short, with 16 bases between. The CDR3 spans 16 residues. The germline CDR1 and CDR2 sequences are SGHVS and FQNEAQ. The CDR3 is CASSLAARRVEETQYF. CDR3 nucleotide sequence: TGTGCCAGCAGCTTAGCTGCTCGCAGGGTGGAGGAGACCCAGTACTTC. Drawing the rest from reference TRBV7-8 and TRBJ2-5, the complete variable domain is GAGVSQSPRYKVAKRGQDVALRCDPISGHVSLFWYQQALGQGPEFLTYFQNEAQLDKSGLPSDRFFAERPEGSVSTLKIQRTQQEDSAVYLCASSLAARRVEETQYFGPGTRLLVL.

The chain has TRBV20-1 and TRBJ1-2; 7 bases fit TRBD1. The germline CDR1 and CDR2 sequences are DFQATT and SNEGSKA (reference sequence). This CDR3 contains 11 residues. V shed 6 bases and J 7 bases; nucleotides not matched to a gene: 5. The CDR3 here is CSAPTGFGYTF. In DNA form, the CDR3 reads TGCAGTGCCCCGACAGGGTTTGGCTACACCTTC.

V is TRBV30 and J is TRBJ2-5; D possibly corresponds to TRBD2 (6 bases). The assigned J gene may be wrong: the sequence end matches TRBJ2-7 better. The CDR3 extends over 13 amino acids. The germline V gene encodes CDR1 GTSNPN and CDR2 SVGIG (reference sequence). As DNA, the CDR3 is TGTGCCTGGGGAGGCCAGGGAGGTAGCGAGCAGTACTTC. It yields the protein CAWGGQGGSEQYF.

This clone has only one observation. The rearrangement links TRBV18 to TRBJ2-6; 7 bases are shared with TRBD2. This CDR3 region has 15 residues. Trimming removed 6 bases from V and 2 bases from J; junction bases left unmatched: 4. Germline CDR1 KGHSH, CDR2 LQKENI. The CDR3 DNA is TGTGCCAGCTCGGGAGGGGCCACTGGGGCCAACGTCCTGACTTTC. Its protein product is CASSGGATGANVLTF.